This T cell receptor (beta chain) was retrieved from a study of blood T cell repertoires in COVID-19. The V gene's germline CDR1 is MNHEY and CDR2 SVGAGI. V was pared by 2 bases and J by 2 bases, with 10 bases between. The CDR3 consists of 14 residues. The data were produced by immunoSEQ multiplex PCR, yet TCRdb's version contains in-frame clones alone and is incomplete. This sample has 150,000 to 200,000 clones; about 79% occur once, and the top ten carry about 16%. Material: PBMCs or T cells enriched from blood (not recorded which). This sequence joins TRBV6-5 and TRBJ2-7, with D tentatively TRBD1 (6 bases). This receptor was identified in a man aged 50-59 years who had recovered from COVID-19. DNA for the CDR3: TGTGCCAGCAGTTACAGGACAGAGACCTACGAGCAGTACTTC. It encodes CASSYRTETYEQYF.